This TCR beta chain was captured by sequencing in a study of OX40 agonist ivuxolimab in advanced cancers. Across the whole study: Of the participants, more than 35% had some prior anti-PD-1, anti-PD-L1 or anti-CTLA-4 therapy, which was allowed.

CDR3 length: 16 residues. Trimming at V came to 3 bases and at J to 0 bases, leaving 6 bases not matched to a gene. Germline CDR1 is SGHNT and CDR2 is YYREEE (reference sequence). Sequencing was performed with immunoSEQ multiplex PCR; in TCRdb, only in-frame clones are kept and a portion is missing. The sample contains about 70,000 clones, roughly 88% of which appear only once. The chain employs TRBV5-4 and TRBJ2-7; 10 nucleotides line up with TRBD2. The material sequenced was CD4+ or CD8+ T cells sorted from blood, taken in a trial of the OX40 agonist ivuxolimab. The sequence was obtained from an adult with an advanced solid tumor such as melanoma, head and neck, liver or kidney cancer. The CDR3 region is CASSSPSGGSSYEQYF. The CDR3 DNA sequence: TGTGCCAGCAGCTCGCCTAGCGGGGGTAGCTCCTACGAGCAGTACTTC.